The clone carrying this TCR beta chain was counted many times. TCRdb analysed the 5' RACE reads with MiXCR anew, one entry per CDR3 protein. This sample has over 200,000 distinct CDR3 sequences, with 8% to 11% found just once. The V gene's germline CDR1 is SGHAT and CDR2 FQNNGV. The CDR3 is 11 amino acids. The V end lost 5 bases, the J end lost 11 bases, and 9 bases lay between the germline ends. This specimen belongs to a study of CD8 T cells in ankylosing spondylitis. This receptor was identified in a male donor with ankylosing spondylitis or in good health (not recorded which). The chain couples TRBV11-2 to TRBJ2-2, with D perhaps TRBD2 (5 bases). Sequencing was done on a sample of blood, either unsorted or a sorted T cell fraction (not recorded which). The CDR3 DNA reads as TGTGCCAGCAGCCCCTCGGGAGAGCTGTTTTTT. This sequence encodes CASSPSGELFF.